Reported below is one TCR beta chain. The data were obtained in a study of T cell changes during pregnancy in multiple sclerosis. Germline-derived CDR1 and CDR2 are GTSNPN and SVGIG (reference sequence). Trimming stripped 0 bases from V and 4 bases from J, with 13 bases between. The CDR3 is 14 residues long. Assay: immunoSEQ multiplex PCR; the TCRdb copy retains only in-frame clones and omits some. The table records fewer than 20,000 clones, approximately 81% of them present only once. The receptor was derived from a female donor with multiple sclerosis, enrolled in a pregnancy study. The V call is TRBV30, the J call TRBJ2-7; TRBD2 might be the D (6 bases). The material was CD8+ T cells from peripheral blood mononuclear cells, obtained after pregnancy. The CDR3 region is CAWSVWGRLYEQYF. CDR3 bases: TGTGCCTGGAGTGTGTGGGGGAGGCTATACGAGCAGTACTTC.